Below are 28 T cell receptor beta chains sequenced from a single sample in a study of T cell responses to AZD1222 COVID-19 vaccine. Profiling relied on immunoSEQ multiplex PCR, and the TCRdb table lists in-frame clones only, not all of them. This table has around 110,000 clones, about 90% appearing once. Sequenced material: peripheral blood, taken 28 days after the second AZD1222 dose. The receptors shown here come from an adult who received the AZD1222 COVID-19 vaccine.

The chain links TRBV27 to TRBJ1-1, with D perhaps matching TRBD1 (5 bases). V was trimmed by 3 bases and J by 0 bases, leaving 11 bases between them. CDR3 size: 15 residues. Germline CDR1 MNHEY, CDR2 SMNVEV (reference sequence). Here the CDR3 reads CASSFGTLMNTEAFF. In DNA, the CDR3 is TGTGCCAGCAGTTTCGGGACTCTTATGAACACTGAAGCTTTCTTT.

CDR3 sequence (DNA): TGTGCCAGCAGTACCTCCGGGACTCCAAGCTCCTACAATGAGCAGTTCTTC. It specifies CASSTSGTPSSYNEQFF. The chain links TRBV28 to TRBJ2-1; possibly TRBD2 for D (6 bases). Per the germline V gene, CDR1 is MDHEN and CDR2 is SYDVKM. With 5 bases removed from V and 0 bases from J, the gap between germline ends came to 17 bases. This CDR3 contains 17 residues.

In this sample, this clone turned up once. The V gene is TRBV5-1, the J gene TRBJ2-1, with TRBD2 identical over 7 bases. Germline lookup yields CDR1 SGHRS and CDR2 YFSETQ. Trimming took 0 bases from V and 5 from J; bases not matched to a gene: 14. This CDR3 is built from 18 residues. For the CDR3, the DNA is TGCGCCAGCAGCTTGGATGGTACTAGCGTATTCTCAAACAATGAGCAGTTCTTC. It yields the protein CASSLDGTSVFSNNEQFF.

The V and J genes are TRBV12-3 or TRBV12-4 and TRBJ1-2; D is unresolved. CDR3 length: 12 amino acids. The ends were cut back, 2 bases at V and 7 bases at J, with 8 bases in the middle. In DNA, the CDR3 is TGTGCCAGCAGTTTACCTCCGGGTGGCTACACCTTC. It is translated as CASSLPPGGYTF.

J is TRBJ2-7 and V is TRBV3-1 (or the pseudogene TRBV3-2), with a weak D call TRBD1 (6 bases). Deletions cut 1 base from V and 2 bases from J, with 9 bases between. The CDR3 runs to 14 residues. From germline, CDR1 is LGHDT and CDR2 YNNKEL (reference sequence). The CDR3 coding sequence is TGTGCCAGCAGCCAAGGCCAGGGGACCTACGAGCAGTACTTC. Translation: CASSQGQGTYEQYF.

The V gene is TRBV12-3 or TRBV12-4, the J gene TRBJ2-1; D unresolved. Trimming left V 6 bases short and J 9 bases short, with 12 bases between. CDR3 length: 12 residues. The DNA for the CDR3 is TGTGCCAGCAGGGGCTCTGATGGTGAGCAGTTCTTC. It specifies CASRGSDGEQFF.

This clone was counted once. The chain is built from TRBV23-1 and TRBJ2-7; 7 bases fit TRBD1. TRBV23-1 qualifies as an ORF whose function is uncertain. V dropped 3 bases and J dropped 5; count of bases not matched to a gene: 7. The CDR3 covers 14 residues. CDR3 nucleotides: TGCGCCAGCAGTCAGCCCCAGGGGGATCACGAGCAGTACTTC. It codes for CASSQPQGDHEQYF.

The V gene is TRBV7-9, the J gene TRBJ2-2; a weak D match, TRBD2 (6 bases). This CDR3 has 14 residues. Trimming removed 4 bases from V and 6 bases from J, with 12 bases in between. Germline lookup yields CDR1 SEHNR and CDR2 FQNEAQ (reference sequence). The CDR3 loop reads CASSSVTGAGELFF. DNA of the CDR3: TGTGCCAGCAGCTCGGTTACGGGGGCCGGGGAGCTGTTTTTT.

The V call is TRBV6-5, the J call TRBJ1-1; 8 bases are a match to TRBD1. The J segment lost 1 base and the V segment lost 4 bases, leaving 8 bases of the junction unmatched. The CDR3 covers 16 residues. Germline loops: CDR1 MNHEY, CDR2 SVGAGI. The CDR3 DNA sequence: TGTGCCAGCAGTTTGGACGGACAGGGTTGGAACACTGAAGCTTTCTTT. Protein sequence: CASSLDGQGWNTEAFF.

The chain joins TRBV3-1 (or the pseudogene TRBV3-2) to TRBJ2-7, with D possibly being TRBD2 (5 bases). V was pared by 6 bases and J by 1 base, with 16 bases between. This CDR3 is 15 amino acids long. The germline gives CDR1 LGHDT, CDR2 YNNKEL (reference sequence). CDR3 region: CASRHSVTGSYEQYF. CDR3 coding DNA: TGTGCCAGCAGACATAGCGTGACGGGGTCCTACGAGCAGTACTTC.

This clone was found once. V and J are TRBV3-1 (or the pseudogene TRBV3-2) and TRBJ1-1; no firm D call. Trimming took off 7 bases at V and 4 bases at J, with 13 bases between the two ends. The CDR3 has 13 residues. The V gene's germline CDR1 is LGHDT and CDR2 YNNKEL (reference sequence). CDR3 in amino acids: CASKAGGGTEAFF. Here the CDR3 DNA reads TGTGCCAGCAAAGCGGGAGGTGGCACTGAAGCTTTCTTT.

CDR3 sequence: CASSTGQPNSPLHF. The CDR3 DNA reads TGTGCCAGCAGCACGGGACAGCCTAATTCACCCCTCCACTTT. The chain recombines TRBV7-3 with TRBJ1-6; TRBD1 agrees at 7 bases. The CDR3 length is 14 residues. The germline CDR1 and CDR2 sequences are SGHTA and FQGTGA. Trimming cost V 5 bases and J 6 bases; bases outside gene matches: 4.

V and J are TRBV18 and TRBJ2-6; 7 bases are shared with TRBD1. The germline V gene has CDR1 KGHSH and CDR2 LQKENI. The CDR3 runs 17 residues. The V segment lost 6 bases and the J segment 0 bases; nucleotides outside the gene matches: 8. The CDR3 sequence is CASSQGQWGSGANVLTF. The CDR3 DNA follows: TGTGCCAGCTCCCAGGGACAGTGGGGCTCTGGGGCCAACGTCCTGACTTTC.

V and J are TRBV28 and TRBJ1-6; TRBD1 matches 8 bases. This CDR3 is built from 14 residues. Germline V lookup: CDR1 MDHEN, CDR2 SYDVKM. V dropped 6 bases and J dropped 13; count of bases not matched to a gene: 11. As DNA, the CDR3 is TGTGCCAGCAGACATCGGACAGGGCCAAACCCCCTCCACTTT. It encodes CASRHRTGPNPLHF.

The chain carries TRBV7-9 and TRBJ2-7; D is uncertain. Germline V gene sequence: CDR1 SEHNR, CDR2 FQNEAQ (reference sequence). V was shortened by 5 bases and J by 2 bases, with 10 bases between the two germline ends. CDR3 size: 13 residues. The CDR3 nucleotides read TGTGCCAGCAGCCCACCGGCCACCTACGAGCAGTACTTC. Its protein is CASSPPATYEQYF.

The chain joins TRBV15 to TRBJ2-1, with 7 positions matching TRBD2. Germline values: CDR1 LNHNV, CDR2 YYDKDF (reference sequence). V was clipped by 3 bases and J by 7 bases; unmatched bases: 9. This CDR3 spans 15 amino acids. CDR3: CATSRNQRRGNEQFF. The CDR3 DNA reads TGTGCCACCAGCAGGAACCAGCGGCGGGGGAATGAGCAGTTCTTC.

This sequence joins TRBV5-1 and TRBJ2-2; 8 bases agree with TRBD2. Per the germline V gene, CDR1 is SGHRS and CDR2 is YFSETQ. This CDR3 has 16 residues. With V trimmed by 3 bases and J by 7 bases, 11 bases remained unmatched. This CDR3 reads CASSSRTSSGVGELFF. CDR3 coding DNA: TGCGCCAGCAGCTCCAGGACTAGCAGTGGGGTCGGGGAGCTGTTTTTT.

Only a few counts were recorded for this clone. The V call is TRBV27, the J call TRBJ1-4; D remains unclear. V was cut by 4 bases and J by 0 bases, with 12 bases left in between. CDR3 length: 16 amino acids. Germline CDR1 is MNHEY and CDR2 is SMNVEV (reference sequence). CDR3 bases: TGTGCCAGCAGTTCGTATGGAGGTGCAACTAATGAAAAACTGTTTTTT. This gives the protein CASSSYGGATNEKLFF.

V usage is TRBV10-3 and J usage is TRBJ2-5; TRBD1 is a possible D gene (6 bases). CDR1 is ENHRY, CDR2 SYGVKD, per germline. The germline V and J ends were trimmed by 6 bases and 3 bases, with 14 bases remaining between them. The CDR3 totals 14 residues. In DNA form, the CDR3 reads TGTGCCATCAGCGCACAGGGTAGGGAAGAGACCCAGTACTTC. It specifies CAISAQGREETQYF.

The chain couples TRBV20-1 to TRBJ2-1; D possibly matches TRBD1 or TRBD2 (5 bases each). Germline assignment: CDR1 DFQATT and CDR2 SNEGSKA (reference sequence). Trimming removed 5 bases at V and 13 bases at J, with 15 bases between. The CDR3 is made up of 11 amino acids. CDR3 nucleotide sequence: TGCAGTGCTTCCGGGACCTCAGTACAGTTCTTC. This encodes CSASGTSVQFF.

V and J are TRBV3-1 (or the pseudogene TRBV3-2) and TRBJ2-2; TRBD2 matches 11 bases. The CDR3 sequence is 17 residues long. The ends lost 4 bases at V and 6 bases at J; junction bases unmatched: 10. CDR1 is LGHDT and CDR2 is YNNKEL in the germline V gene (reference sequence). DNA for the CDR3: TGTGCCAGCAGCCCCACCTTTGTAGCGGGAGGGTCCGGGGAGCTGTTTTTT. This encodes CASSPTFVAGGSGELFF.

Worth noting for this clone: Other DNA sequences in the same sample also yield this CDR3. This chain links TRBV27 with TRBJ2-7; weak D call: TRBD1 (5 bases). V gave up 2 bases and J gave up 3 bases, with 5 bases separating them. The CDR3 runs 12 residues. The V gene's germline CDR1 is MNHEY and CDR2 SMNVEV (reference sequence). The chain's CDR3 is CASSLRGYEQYF. As DNA, the CDR3 is TGTGCCAGCAGTTTAAGGGGCTACGAGCAGTACTTC.

This chain connects TRBV6-6 to TRBJ1-1, with TRBD1 as a possible D gene (5 bases). The CDR3 is made up of 14 amino acids. Germline values: CDR1 MNHNY, CDR2 SVGAGI (reference sequence). V lost 7 bases, J lost 1 base, and 13 bases lay in between. CDR3 region: CASIIRATNTEAFF. CDR3 sequence (DNA): TGTGCCAGCATTATCAGGGCTACGAACACTGAAGCTTTCTTT.

The rearrangement uses TRBV2 and TRBJ2-1, with a weak D call TRBD1 (6 bases). This CDR3 region has 14 residues. Germline CDR1 is SNHLY and CDR2 is FYNNEI. V shed 4 bases and J shed 0 bases, with 7 bases lying between them. The CDR3 DNA is TGTGCCAGCAGTGCAGGGGTCTCCTACAATGAGCAGTTCTTC. Amino acids: CASSAGVSYNEQFF. The entire variable domain, with the rest obtained from reference TRBV2 and TRBJ2-1, is as follows: EPEVTQTPSHQVTQMGQEVILRCVPISNHLYFYWYRQILGQKVEFLVSFYNNEISEKSEIFDDQFSVERPDGSNFTLKIRSTKLEDSAMYFCASSAGVSYNEQFFGPGTRLTVL.

V is TRBV2 and J is TRBJ2-7; TRBD1 is a possible D gene (5 bases). CDR1 SNHLY and CDR2 FYNNEI come from the germline V gene. Trimming cost V 5 bases and J 0 bases, with 11 bases left between them. The CDR3 contains 14 residues. In nucleotides, the CDR3 is TGTGCCAGCAGTCTAAGACAGTCCTCCTACGAGCAGTACTTC. Translated: CASSLRQSSYEQYF.

The chain couples TRBV19 to TRBJ2-2, with unresolved D. Trimming shortened V by 7 bases and J by 0 bases, and 12 bases separated the two germline ends. CDR1 and CDR2 from the germline V gene are LNHDA and SQIVND (reference sequence). This CDR3 is built from 15 residues. The CDR3 DNA reads as TGTGCCAGTAATCCGGGCGCCGCGAACACCGGGGAGCTGTTTTTT. Amino acid sequence: CASNPGAANTGELFF.

J is TRBJ2-1 and V is TRBV28; no definite D call. Germline assignment: CDR1 MDHEN and CDR2 SYDVKM. This CDR3 region has 12 residues. The V gene lost 3 bases and the J gene lost 9 bases, with 9 bases spanning the gap. CDR3 residues: CASSFSHVEQFF. The CDR3, as DNA: TGTGCCAGCAGTTTTTCGCATGTTGAGCAGTTCTTC. Variable domain in full (rest from reference TRBV28 and TRBJ2-1): DVKVTQSSRYLVKRTGEKVFLECVQDMDHENMFWYRQDPGLGLRLIYFSYDVKMKEKGDIPEGYSVSREKKERFSLILESASTNQTSMYLCASSFSHVEQFFGPGTRLTVL.

The V and J genes are TRBV7-3 and TRBJ2-2, with TRBD1 as a possible D gene (6 bases). The CDR3 runs 18 residues. Germline CDR1 SGHTA, CDR2 FQGTGA. V was cut by 5 bases and J by 6 bases, with 25 bases left in between. This CDR3 reads CASSETHRVCISSGELFF. In DNA form, the CDR3 reads TGTGCCAGCAGCGAAACACACAGGGTATGTATCTCTTCCGGGGAGCTGTTTTTT.